The source of this T cell receptor (beta chain) is a study of PD-L1 blockade in urothelial cancer. CDR1 is SEHNR, CDR2 FQNEAQ, per germline (reference sequence). The CDR3 runs to 16 residues. Losses at the gene ends were 1 base for V and 6 bases for J; bases not matched to a gene: 6. Measured with immunoSEQ multiplex PCR; TCRdb has only the in-frame clones, and not every one. This sample carries around 22,000 clones, around 85% of them seen once, and the ten largest clones take approximately 2.8%. This TCR was sampled from a man between 45 and 60 years old with urothelial cancer. The chain joins TRBV7-9 to TRBJ2-1; the match to TRBD1 covers 10 bases. Material: PBMCs, obtained around atezolizumab (anti-PD-L1) treatment. The CDR3 is CASSLGGQGRSNEQFF. The CDR3 DNA sequence: TGTGCCAGCAGCTTAGGGGGACAGGGGAGGTCCAATGAGCAGTTCTTC.